This T cell receptor beta chain was found in a study of T cells after yellow fever vaccination. At the level of the study: The fractions with low cell numbers were processed using SMART-Seq v4 Ultra Low Input. Study observations and caveats: The booster saw the reappearance of most primary-vaccination clones (96% CD4, 88% CD8).

This clonotype has a count of ten or more. The antigen is not known. TCRdb re-called the 5' RACE reads with MiXCR, one entry per CDR3 protein. The sample records 400,000 to 650,000 distinct CDR3 sequences, 20% to 25% being singletons. V shed 3 bases and J shed 2 bases, with 4 bases lying between them. This CDR3 contains 12 residues. Germline CDR1 is MGHDK and CDR2 is SYGVNS. V usage is TRBV25-1 and J usage is TRBJ1-2, with no clear D. This sequence was found in a man between 18 and 29 years old who received the YFV17D yellow fever vaccine. The specimen was PBMCs, collected about 21 days after the first yellow fever vaccination. The CDR3 DNA reads as TGTGCCAGCAGTGAGGGGAACTATGGCTACACCTTC. This codes for CASSEGNYGYTF.